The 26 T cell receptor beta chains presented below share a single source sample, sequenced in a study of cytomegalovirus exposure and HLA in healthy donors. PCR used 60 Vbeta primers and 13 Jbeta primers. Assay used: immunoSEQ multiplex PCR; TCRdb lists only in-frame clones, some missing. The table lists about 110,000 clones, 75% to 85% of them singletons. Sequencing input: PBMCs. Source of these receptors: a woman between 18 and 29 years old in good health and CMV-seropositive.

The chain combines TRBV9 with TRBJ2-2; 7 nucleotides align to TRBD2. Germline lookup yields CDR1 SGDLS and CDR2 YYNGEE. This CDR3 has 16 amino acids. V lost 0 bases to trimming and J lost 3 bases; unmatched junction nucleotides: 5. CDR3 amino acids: CASSVGGSGYTGELFF. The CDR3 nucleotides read TGTGCCAGCAGCGTAGGGGGTAGCGGGTACACCGGGGAGCTGTTTTTT.

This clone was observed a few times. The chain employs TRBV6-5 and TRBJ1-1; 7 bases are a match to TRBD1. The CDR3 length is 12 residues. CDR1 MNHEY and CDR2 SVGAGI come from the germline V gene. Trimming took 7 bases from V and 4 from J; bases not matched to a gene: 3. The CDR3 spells CASTPGGTEAFF. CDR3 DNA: TGTGCCAGCACCCCAGGGGGCACTGAAGCTTTCTTT.

The CDR3 is CATRGPTKTDFYGYTF. CDR3 nucleotide sequence: TGTGCCACCAGGGGCCCCACCAAGACAGACTTCTATGGCTACACCTTC. The chain carries TRBV15 and TRBJ1-2, with a possible D match to TRBD1 (5 bases). Trimming left V 6 bases short and J 4 bases short, with 21 bases between. The CDR3 has 16 residues. The germline V gene encodes CDR1 LNHNV and CDR2 YYDKDF (reference sequence).

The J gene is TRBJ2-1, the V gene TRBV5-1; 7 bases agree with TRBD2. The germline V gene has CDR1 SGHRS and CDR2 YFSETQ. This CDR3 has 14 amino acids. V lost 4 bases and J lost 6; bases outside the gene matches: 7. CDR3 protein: CASSVEASGNEQFF. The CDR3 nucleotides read TGCGCCAGCAGCGTGGAGGCTAGCGGCAATGAGCAGTTCTTC.

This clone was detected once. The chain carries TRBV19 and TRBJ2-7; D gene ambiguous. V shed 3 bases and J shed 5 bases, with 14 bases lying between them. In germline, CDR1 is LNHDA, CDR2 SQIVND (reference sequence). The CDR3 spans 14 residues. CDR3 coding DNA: TGTGCCAGTAGTATTTTCCAGGCCTCTCACGAGCAGTACTTC. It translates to CASSIFQASHEQYF. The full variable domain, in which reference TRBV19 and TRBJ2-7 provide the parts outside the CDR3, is DGGITQSPKYLFRKEGQNVTLSCEQNLNHDAMYWYRQDPGQGLRLIYYSQIVNDFQKGDIAEGYSVSREKKESFPLTVTSAQKNPTAFYLCASSIFQASHEQYFGPGTRLTVT.

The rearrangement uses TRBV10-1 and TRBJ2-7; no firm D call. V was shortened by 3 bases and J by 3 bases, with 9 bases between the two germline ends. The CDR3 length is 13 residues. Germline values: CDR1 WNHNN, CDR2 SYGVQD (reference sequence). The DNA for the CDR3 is TGCGCCAGCAGTGAACAGCTGAGCTACGAGCAGTACTTC. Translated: CASSEQLSYEQYF.

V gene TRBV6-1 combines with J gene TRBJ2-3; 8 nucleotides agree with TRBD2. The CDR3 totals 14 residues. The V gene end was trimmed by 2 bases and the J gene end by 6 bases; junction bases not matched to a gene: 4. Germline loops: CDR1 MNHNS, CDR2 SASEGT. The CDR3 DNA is TGTGCCAGCAGTGAACTAGGCGGGAGGGATACGCAGTATTTT. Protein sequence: CASSELGGRDTQYF.

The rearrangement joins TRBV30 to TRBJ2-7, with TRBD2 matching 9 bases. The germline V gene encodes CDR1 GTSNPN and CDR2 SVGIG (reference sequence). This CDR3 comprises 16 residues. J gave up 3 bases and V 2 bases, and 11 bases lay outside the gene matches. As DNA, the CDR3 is TGTGCCTGGAGTCAGAAGAGGACTAGCGTATACTACGAGCAGTACTTC. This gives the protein CAWSQKRTSVYYEQYF. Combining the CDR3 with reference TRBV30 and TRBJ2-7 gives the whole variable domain SQTIHQWPATLVQPVGSPLSLECTVEGTSNPNLYWYRQAAGRGLQLLFYSVGIGQISSEVPQNLSASRPQDRQFILSSKKLLLSDSGFYLCAWSQKRTSVYYEQYFGPGTRLTVT.

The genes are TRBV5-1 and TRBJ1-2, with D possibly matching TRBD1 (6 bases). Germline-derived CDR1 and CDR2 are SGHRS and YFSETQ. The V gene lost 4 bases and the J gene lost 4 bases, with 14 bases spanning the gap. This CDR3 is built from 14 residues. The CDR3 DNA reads TGCGCCAGCAGCCGAACTGGACAGACCTATGGCTACACCTTC. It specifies CASSRTGQTYGYTF.

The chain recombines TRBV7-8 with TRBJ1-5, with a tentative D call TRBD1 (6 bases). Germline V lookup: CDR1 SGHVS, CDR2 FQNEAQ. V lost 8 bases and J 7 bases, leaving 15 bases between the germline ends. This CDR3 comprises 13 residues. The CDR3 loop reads CASSSEGDQPQHF. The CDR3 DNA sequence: TGTGCCAGCTCATCTGAGGGGGACCAGCCCCAGCATTTT.

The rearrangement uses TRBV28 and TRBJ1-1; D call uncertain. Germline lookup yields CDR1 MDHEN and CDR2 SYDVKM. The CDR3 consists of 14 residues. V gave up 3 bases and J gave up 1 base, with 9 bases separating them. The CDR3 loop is CASSFPPRNTEAFF. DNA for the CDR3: TGTGCCAGCAGTTTCCCCCCCAGGAACACTGAAGCTTTCTTT.

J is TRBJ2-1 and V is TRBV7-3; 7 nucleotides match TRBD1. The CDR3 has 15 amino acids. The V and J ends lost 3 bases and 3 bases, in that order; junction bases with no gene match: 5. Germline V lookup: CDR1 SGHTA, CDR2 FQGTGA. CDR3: CASSLTTGVYNEQFF. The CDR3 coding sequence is TGTGCCAGCAGCTTGACCACAGGGGTCTACAATGAGCAGTTCTTC.

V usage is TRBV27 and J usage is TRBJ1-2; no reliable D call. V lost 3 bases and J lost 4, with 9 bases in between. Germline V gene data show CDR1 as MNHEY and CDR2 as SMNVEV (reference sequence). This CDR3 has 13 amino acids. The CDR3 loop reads CASSFSVGYGYTF. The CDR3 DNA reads TGTGCCAGCAGTTTTTCGGTCGGCTATGGCTACACCTTC.

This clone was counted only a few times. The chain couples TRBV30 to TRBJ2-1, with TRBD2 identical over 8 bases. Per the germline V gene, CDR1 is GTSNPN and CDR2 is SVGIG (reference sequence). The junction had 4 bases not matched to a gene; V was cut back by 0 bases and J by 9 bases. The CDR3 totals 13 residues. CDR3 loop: CAWSVGLASEQFF. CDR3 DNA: TGTGCCTGGAGTGTAGGACTAGCTAGTGAGCAGTTCTTC. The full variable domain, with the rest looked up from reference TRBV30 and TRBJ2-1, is SQTIHQWPATLVQPVGSPLSLECTVEGTSNPNLYWYRQAAGRGLQLLFYSVGIGQISSEVPQNLSASRPQDRQFILSSKKLLLSDSGFYLCAWSVGLASEQFFGPGTRLTVL.

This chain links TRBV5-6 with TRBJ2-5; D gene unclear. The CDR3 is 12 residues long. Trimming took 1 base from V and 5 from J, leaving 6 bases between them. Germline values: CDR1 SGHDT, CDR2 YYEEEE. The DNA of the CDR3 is TGTGCCAGCAGCTTGTTTGCGGAGACCCAGTACTTC. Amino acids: CASSLFAETQYF.

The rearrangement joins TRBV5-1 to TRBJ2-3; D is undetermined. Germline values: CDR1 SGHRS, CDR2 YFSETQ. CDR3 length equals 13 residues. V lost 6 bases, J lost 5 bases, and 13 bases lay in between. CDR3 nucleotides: TGCGCCAGCAAGCTCCATAATAGAGATACGCAGTATTTT. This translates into CASKLHNRDTQYF.

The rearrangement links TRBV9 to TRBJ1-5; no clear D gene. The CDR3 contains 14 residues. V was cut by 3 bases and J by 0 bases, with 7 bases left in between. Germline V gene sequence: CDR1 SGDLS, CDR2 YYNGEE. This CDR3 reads CASSGGNSNQPQHF. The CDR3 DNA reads TGTGCCAGCAGCGGCGGTAATAGCAATCAGCCCCAGCATTTT. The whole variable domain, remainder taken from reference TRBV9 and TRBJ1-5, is DSGVTQTPKHLITATGQRVTLRCSPRSGDLSVYWYQQSLDQGLQFLIQYYNGEERAKGNILERFSAQQFPDLHSELNLSSLELGDSALYFCASSGGNSNQPQHFGDGTRLSIL.

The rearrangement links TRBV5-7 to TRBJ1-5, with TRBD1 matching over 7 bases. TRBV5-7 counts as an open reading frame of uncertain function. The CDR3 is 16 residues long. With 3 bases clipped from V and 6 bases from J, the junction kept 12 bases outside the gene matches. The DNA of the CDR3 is TGTGCCAGCAGCTGGGGGACAGTCCTAAAGGGTCAGCCCCAGCATTTT. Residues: CASSWGTVLKGQPQHF.

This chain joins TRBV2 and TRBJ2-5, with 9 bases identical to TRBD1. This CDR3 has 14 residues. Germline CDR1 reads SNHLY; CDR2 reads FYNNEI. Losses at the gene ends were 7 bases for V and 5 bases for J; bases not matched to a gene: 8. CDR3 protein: CASNTGGIVETQYF. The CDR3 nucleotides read TGTGCCAGCAATACAGGGGGCATCGTGGAGACCCAGTACTTC. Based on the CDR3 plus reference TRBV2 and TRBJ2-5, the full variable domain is EPEVTQTPSHQVTQMGQEVILRCVPISNHLYFYWYRQILGQKVEFLVSFYNNEISEKSEIFDDQFSVERPDGSNFTLKIRSTKLEDSAMYFCASNTGGIVETQYFGPGTRLLVL.

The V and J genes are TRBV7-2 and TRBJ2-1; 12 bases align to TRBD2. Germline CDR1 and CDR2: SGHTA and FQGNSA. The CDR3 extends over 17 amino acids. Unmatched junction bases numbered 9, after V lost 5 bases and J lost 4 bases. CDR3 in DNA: TGTGCCAGCAGCCCCACACCAGGACTAGCGGGGTACAATGAGCAGTTCTTC. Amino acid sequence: CASSPTPGLAGYNEQFF.

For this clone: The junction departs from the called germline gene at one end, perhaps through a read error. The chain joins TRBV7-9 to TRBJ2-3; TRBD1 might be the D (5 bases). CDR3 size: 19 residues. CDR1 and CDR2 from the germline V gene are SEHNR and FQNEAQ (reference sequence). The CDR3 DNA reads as TGTTCCAGCAGCTTAGTTCCTAGGGGTTCGAGGTTCGCCACAGATACGCAGTATTTT. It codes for CSSSLVPRGSRFATDTQYF.

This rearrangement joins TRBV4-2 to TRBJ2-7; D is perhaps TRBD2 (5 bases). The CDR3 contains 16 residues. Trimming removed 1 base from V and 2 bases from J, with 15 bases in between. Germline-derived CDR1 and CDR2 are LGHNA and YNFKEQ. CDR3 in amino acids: CASSQAPGMGTYEQYF. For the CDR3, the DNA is TGTGCCAGCAGCCAAGCCCCGGGAATGGGGACCTACGAGCAGTACTTC.

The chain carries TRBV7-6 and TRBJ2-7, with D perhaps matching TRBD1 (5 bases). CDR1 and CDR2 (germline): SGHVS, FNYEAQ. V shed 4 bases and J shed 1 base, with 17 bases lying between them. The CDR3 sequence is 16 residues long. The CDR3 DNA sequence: TGTGCCAGCAGCTCTAGGGGCAGGGAAGTTTCCTACGAGCAGTACTTC. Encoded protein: CASSSRGREVSYEQYF.

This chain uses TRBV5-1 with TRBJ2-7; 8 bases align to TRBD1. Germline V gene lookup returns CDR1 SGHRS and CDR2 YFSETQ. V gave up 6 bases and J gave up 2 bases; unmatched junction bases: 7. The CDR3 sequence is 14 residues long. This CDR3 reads CASTAGTGTYEQYF. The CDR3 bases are TGCGCCAGCACGGCGGGGACAGGAACCTACGAGCAGTACTTC.

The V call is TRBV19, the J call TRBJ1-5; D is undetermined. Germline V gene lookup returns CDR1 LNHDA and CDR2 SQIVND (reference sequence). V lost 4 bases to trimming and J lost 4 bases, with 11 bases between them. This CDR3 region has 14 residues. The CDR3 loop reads CASSTPGSNQPQHF. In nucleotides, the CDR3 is TGTGCCAGTAGTACGCCAGGTTCTAATCAGCCCCAGCATTTT.

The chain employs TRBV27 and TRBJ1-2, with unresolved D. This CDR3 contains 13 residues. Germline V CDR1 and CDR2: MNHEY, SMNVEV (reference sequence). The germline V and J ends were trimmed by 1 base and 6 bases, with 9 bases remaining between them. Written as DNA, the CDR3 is TGTGCCAGCAGTTTATACTGGGGAGATGGCTACACCTTC. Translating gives CASSLYWGDGYTF.